A single sample gave rise to the 20 T cell receptor beta chains below, sequenced in a study of CD8 T cells in ankylosing spondylitis. Study-wide points: What seemed typical of ankylosing spondylitis blood was a TCR beta motif built from about 8 highly homologous variants.

TCRdb recomputed calls from the 5' RACE reads with MiXCR, one row per CDR3 protein. The sample holds 800,000 to 900,000 distinct CDR3 sequences, approximately 10% seen once. These receptors' targets are unknown. The sequencing input was blood, either unsorted or a sorted T cell fraction (not recorded which). The receptors here all came from a male donor with ankylosing spondylitis.

J is TRBJ2-1 and V is TRBV20-1; D is undetermined. The CDR3 runs to 12 residues. Germline V lookup: CDR1 DFQATT, CDR2 SNEGSKA (reference sequence). V lost 6 bases to trimming and J lost 1 base, with 7 bases between them. CDR3 sequence reads: CSAAYSYNEQFF. The CDR3 DNA is TGCAGTGCCGCGTATTCCTACAATGAGCAGTTCTTC.

The table lists this clonotype with a few counts. The genes are TRBV6-1 and TRBJ2-3, with unresolved D. The CDR3 runs to 12 residues. Germline lookup yields CDR1 MNHNS and CDR2 SASEGT. V dropped 6 bases and J dropped 1 base, with 5 bases sitting between them. The CDR3 nucleotides are TGTGCCAGCAGCGAACGCACAGATACGCAGTATTTT. Its protein is CASSERTDTQYF.

J is TRBJ1-4 and V is TRBV6-1; TRBD1 agrees at 8 bases. The CDR3 contains 14 residues. CDR1 and CDR2 from the germline V gene are MNHNS and SASEGT. J lost 8 bases, V lost 6 bases, and 8 bases had no gene match. DNA of the CDR3: TGTGCCAGCAGCTGGACAGGGCGGGAGGAAAAACTGTTTTTT. Amino acids: CASSWTGREEKLFF.

The J gene is TRBJ1-2, the V gene TRBV6-5; D ambiguous. The CDR3 totals 15 residues. With 2 bases removed from V and 2 bases from J, the gap between germline ends came to 12 bases. Germline CDR1 and CDR2: MNHEY and SVGAGI. Here the CDR3 DNA reads TGTGCCAGCAGTTACCCCCAAGGGCGGAACTATGGCTACACCTTC. This sequence encodes CASSYPQGRNYGYTF.

This clonotype was picked up many times. J is TRBJ1-1 and V is TRBV20-1; TRBD1 agrees at 9 bases. V was clipped by 6 bases and J by 5 bases; unmatched bases: 4. The germline gives CDR1 DFQATT, CDR2 SNEGSKA (reference sequence). The CDR3 length is 12 residues. CDR3 DNA: TGCAGTGCGCGGGACAGGGAAACTGAAGCTTTCTTT. Protein sequence: CSARDRETEAFF.

This clonotype was counted only a few times. The chain combines TRBV30 with TRBJ1-1; D is unclear. This CDR3 is built from 11 residues. The V gene lost 0 bases and the J gene lost 7 bases, with 6 bases spanning the gap. Germline CDR1 and CDR2: GTSNPN and SVGIG (reference sequence). The CDR3 sequence is CAWSVGGEAFF. The CDR3 DNA is TGTGCCTGGAGTGTAGGTGGTGAAGCTTTCTTT.

This clonotype has only one observation. The chain has TRBV12-3 or TRBV12-4 and TRBJ1-2; D remains ambiguous. This CDR3 spans 15 amino acids. The V end lost 5 bases, the J end lost 0 bases, and 13 bases lay between the germline ends. CDR3 nucleotide sequence: TGTGCCAGCAGTCGGTATTTCAATTCTAACTATGGCTACACCTTC. This translates into CASSRYFNSNYGYTF.

This clonotype came up a few times. J is TRBJ2-2 and V is TRBV29-1; either TRBD1 or TRBD2 may fit D (5 bases each). CDR3 length equals 14 residues. The germline V and J ends were trimmed by 5 bases and 6 bases, with 16 bases remaining between them. Germline CDR1 reads SQVTM; CDR2 reads ANQGSEA. CDR3 residues: CSVRGDRDSGELFF. The DNA for the CDR3 is TGCAGCGTTCGAGGGGACCGGGATTCCGGGGAGCTGTTTTTT.

This clonotype showed up just a few times. V usage is TRBV9 and J usage is TRBJ2-2; the D gene could be TRBD1 or TRBD2 (6 bases each). This CDR3 has 13 residues. From germline, CDR1 is SGDLS and CDR2 YYNGEE. Trimming cost V 1 base and J 6 bases, with 7 bases left between them. The CDR3 sequence: CASSVRGAGELFF. The CDR3 DNA reads TGTGCCAGCAGCGTAAGGGGGGCCGGGGAGCTGTTTTTT.

This clonotype was observed a handful of times. The V call is TRBV7-2, the J call TRBJ1-2; D is undetermined. The V end lost 2 bases, the J end lost 2 bases, and 12 bases lay between the germline ends. The CDR3 totals 15 residues. The V gene's germline CDR1 is SGHTA and CDR2 FQGNSA. This chain's CDR3 is CASSLISGQNYGYTF. As DNA, the CDR3 is TGTGCCAGCAGCTTAATTTCCGGGCAGAACTATGGCTACACCTTC.

This clonotype was seen repeatedly, ten times or more. The chain is built from TRBV4-3 and TRBJ2-1, with 9 nucleotides matching TRBD2. The CDR3 runs 15 residues. The V and J ends lost 4 bases and 8 bases, in that order; junction bases with no gene match: 9. Germline V gene data show CDR1 as LGHNA and CDR2 as YSLEER. In DNA, the CDR3 is TGCGCCAGCAGCCTCCGCGGGGGGGCGTTCGATGAGCAGTTCTTC. This gives the protein CASSLRGGAFDEQFF.

This clonotype was observed a handful of times. V and J are TRBV21-1 and TRBJ1-6; TRBD1, the table's D call, was not compared with the DNA. TRBV21-1 is a known pseudogene. The length of the CDR3 is 18 residues. The CDR3 sequence is CASSKIHSRGQGNSPLHF. CDR3 sequence (DNA): TGTGCCAGCAGCAAAATTCATAGTCGGGGACAGGGTAATTCACCCCTCCACTTT.

This clonotype showed up just a few times. The chain recombines TRBV20-1 with TRBJ2-1, with 8 nucleotides matching TRBD2. Germline V gene data show CDR1 as DFQATT and CDR2 as SNEGSKA (reference sequence). This CDR3 region has 13 residues. The J segment lost 9 bases and the V segment lost 8 bases, leaving 12 bases of the junction unmatched. Here the CDR3 reads CSTDKGLAGEQFF. In nucleotides, the CDR3 is TGCAGTACCGACAAGGGGCTAGCGGGTGAGCAGTTCTTC.

This chain links TRBV20-1 with TRBJ2-5, with a possible D match to TRBD1 (5 bases). This CDR3 comprises 13 residues. V lost 5 bases, J lost 5 bases, and 15 bases lay in between. Looked up from germline, CDR1 is DFQATT and CDR2 is SNEGSKA (reference sequence). The CDR3 protein is CSAQQAFLETQYF. The CDR3 bases are TGCAGTGCTCAACAGGCTTTCCTCGAGACCCAGTACTTC.

This clonotype has only a few counts. The J gene is TRBJ2-5, the V gene TRBV5-1, with D tentatively TRBD1 (6 bases). Germline lookup yields CDR1 SGHRS and CDR2 YFSETQ. V shed 5 bases and J shed 4 bases, with 9 bases lying between them. The CDR3 is 12 residues long. The CDR3 DNA follows: TGCGCCAGCAGAAGGGACATAGAGACCCAGTACTTC. This codes for CASRRDIETQYF.

This clonotype came up a few times. Here the CDR3 reads CSAGIPGQNYGYTF. The CDR3 DNA is TGCAGTGCGGGAATTCCGGGACAAAACTATGGCTACACCTTC. The chain joins TRBV20-1 to TRBJ1-2; TRBD1 is a possible D gene (6 bases). The CDR3 totals 14 residues. V was cut by 6 bases and J by 2 bases, with 16 bases left in between. Per germline, CDR1 DFQATT and CDR2 SNEGSKA (reference sequence).

This clonotype appeared a few times. The V gene is TRBV28, the J gene TRBJ1-1; 7 nucleotides match TRBD1. The CDR3 totals 15 residues. Trimming at V came to 5 bases and at J to 3 bases, leaving 9 bases not matched to a gene. The V gene's germline CDR1 is MDHEN and CDR2 SYDVKM. CDR3 region: CASSPGTAPDTEAFF. CDR3 nucleotides: TGTGCCAGCAGTCCCGGGACAGCTCCCGACACTGAAGCTTTCTTT. The full variable domain, in which reference TRBV28 and TRBJ1-1 provide the parts outside the CDR3, is DVKVTQSSRYLVKRTGEKVFLECVQDMDHENMFWYRQDPGLGLRLIYFSYDVKMKEKGDIPEGYSVSREKKERFSLILESASTNQTSMYLCASSPGTAPDTEAFFGQGTRLTVV.

The V gene is TRBV7-2, the J gene TRBJ2-7, with 8 nucleotides matching TRBD1. With 5 bases clipped from V and 2 bases from J, the junction kept 14 bases outside the gene matches. Germline CDR1 reads SGHTA; CDR2 reads FQGNSA. CDR3 length equals 17 residues. The CDR3 here is CASSRIQGALDPYEQYF. In DNA form, the CDR3 reads TGTGCCAGCAGCCGAATTCAGGGGGCGCTGGACCCCTACGAGCAGTACTTC.

This clonotype occurred a few times. The chain joins TRBV28 to TRBJ1-4, with D unresolved. This CDR3 comprises 15 residues. Germline assignment: CDR1 MDHEN and CDR2 SYDVKM. V lost 2 bases and J 3 bases, leaving 10 bases between the germline ends. The CDR3 DNA reads as TGTGCCAGCAGTTTAGGCGGCAGATCTAATGAAAAACTGTTTTTT. The encoded protein is CASSLGGRSNEKLFF. Full variable domain (outside the CDR3, taken from reference TRBV28 and TRBJ1-4): DVKVTQSSRYLVKRTGEKVFLECVQDMDHENMFWYRQDPGLGLRLIYFSYDVKMKEKGDIPEGYSVSREKKERFSLILESASTNQTSMYLCASSLGGRSNEKLFFGSGTQLSVL.

This clonotype was seen at least ten times. This rearrangement joins TRBV20-1 to TRBJ2-1, with TRBD2 matching over 8 bases. The CDR3 is 14 amino acids. CDR1 DFQATT and CDR2 SNEGSKA come from the germline V gene (reference sequence). J lost 4 bases, V lost 3 bases, and 5 bases had no gene match. CDR3 in amino acids: CSASGRARYNEQFF. DNA of the CDR3: TGCAGTGCTAGCGGGAGGGCCCGGTACAATGAGCAGTTCTTC.